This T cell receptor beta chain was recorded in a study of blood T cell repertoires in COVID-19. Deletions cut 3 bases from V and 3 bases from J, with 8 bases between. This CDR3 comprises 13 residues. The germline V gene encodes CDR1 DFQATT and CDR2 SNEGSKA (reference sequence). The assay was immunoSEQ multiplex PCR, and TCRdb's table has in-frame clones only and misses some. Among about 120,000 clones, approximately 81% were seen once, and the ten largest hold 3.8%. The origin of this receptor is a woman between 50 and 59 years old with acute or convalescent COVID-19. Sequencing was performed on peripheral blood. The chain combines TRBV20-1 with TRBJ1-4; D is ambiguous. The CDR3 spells CSASRGSNEKLFF. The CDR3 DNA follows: TGCAGTGCTAGTCGGGGATCTAATGAAAAACTGTTTTTT.